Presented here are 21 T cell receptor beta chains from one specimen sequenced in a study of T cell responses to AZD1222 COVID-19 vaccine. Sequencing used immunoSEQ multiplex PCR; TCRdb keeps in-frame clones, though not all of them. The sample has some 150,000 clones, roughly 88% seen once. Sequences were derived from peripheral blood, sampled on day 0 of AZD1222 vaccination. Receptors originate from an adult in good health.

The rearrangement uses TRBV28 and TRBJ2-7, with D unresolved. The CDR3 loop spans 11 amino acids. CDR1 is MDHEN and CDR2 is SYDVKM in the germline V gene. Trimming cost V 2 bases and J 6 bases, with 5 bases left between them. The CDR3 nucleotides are TGTGCCAGCAGTTTAAATCGCGAGCAGTACTTC. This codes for CASSLNREQYF.

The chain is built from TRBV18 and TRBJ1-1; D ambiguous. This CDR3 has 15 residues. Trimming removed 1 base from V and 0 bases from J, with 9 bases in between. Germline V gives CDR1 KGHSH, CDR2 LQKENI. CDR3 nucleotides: TGTGCCAGCTCACCACGGACTAACCTGAACACTGAAGCTTTCTTT. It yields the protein CASSPRTNLNTEAFF.

CDR3 in amino acids: CASSKGFSNQPQHF. CDR3 nucleotides: TGTGCCAGCAGCAAGGGTTTTAGCAATCAGCCCCAGCATTTT. The chain combines TRBV21-1 with TRBJ1-5. TRBV21-1 is designated a pseudogene. The length of the CDR3 is 14 residues.

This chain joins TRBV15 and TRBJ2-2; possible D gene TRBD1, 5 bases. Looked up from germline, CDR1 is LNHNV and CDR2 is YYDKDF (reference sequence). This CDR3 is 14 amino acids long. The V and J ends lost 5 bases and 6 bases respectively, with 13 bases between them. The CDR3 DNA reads TGTGCCACCAGCGGACCCTCAGGGTCCGGGGAGCTGTTTTTT. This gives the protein CATSGPSGSGELFF.

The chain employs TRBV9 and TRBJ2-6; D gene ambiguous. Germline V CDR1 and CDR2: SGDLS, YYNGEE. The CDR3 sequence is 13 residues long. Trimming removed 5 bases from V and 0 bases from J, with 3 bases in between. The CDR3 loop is CASRGSGANVLTF. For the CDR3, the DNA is TGTGCCAGCAGGGGCTCTGGGGCCAACGTCCTGACTTTC. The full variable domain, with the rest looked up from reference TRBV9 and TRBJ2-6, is DSGVTQTPKHLITATGQRVTLRCSPRSGDLSVYWYQQSLDQGLQFLIQYYNGEERAKGNILERFSAQQFPDLHSELNLSSLELGDSALYFCASRGSGANVLTFGAGSRLTVL.

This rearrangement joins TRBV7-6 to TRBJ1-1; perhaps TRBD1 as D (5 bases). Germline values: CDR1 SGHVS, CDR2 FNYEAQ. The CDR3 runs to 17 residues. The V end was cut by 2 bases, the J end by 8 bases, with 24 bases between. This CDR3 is CASSLLGVGALSIEAFF. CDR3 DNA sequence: TGTGCCAGCAGCTTACTCGGGGTTGGGGCACTTAGTATAGAAGCTTTCTTT.

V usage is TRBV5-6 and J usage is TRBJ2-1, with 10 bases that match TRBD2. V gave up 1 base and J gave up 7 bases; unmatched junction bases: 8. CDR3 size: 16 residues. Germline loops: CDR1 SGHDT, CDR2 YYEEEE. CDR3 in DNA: TGTGCCAGCAGCTTGTATAGAGCGGGGGGGAATAATGAGCAGTTCTTC. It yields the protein CASSLYRAGGNNEQFF.

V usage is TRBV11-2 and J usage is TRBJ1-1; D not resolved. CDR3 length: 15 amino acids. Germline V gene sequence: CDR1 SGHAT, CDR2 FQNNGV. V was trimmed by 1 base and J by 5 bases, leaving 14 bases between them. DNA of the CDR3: TGTGCCAGCAGCTTAGTCCTAGGGTTAGGGACTGAAGCTTTCTTT. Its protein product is CASSLVLGLGTEAFF.

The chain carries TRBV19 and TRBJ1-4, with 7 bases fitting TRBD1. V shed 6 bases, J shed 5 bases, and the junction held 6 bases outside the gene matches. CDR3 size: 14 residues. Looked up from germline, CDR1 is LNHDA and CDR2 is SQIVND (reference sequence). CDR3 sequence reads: CASRGTASNEKLFF. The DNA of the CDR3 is TGTGCCAGTAGGGGGACAGCTTCCAATGAAAAACTGTTTTTT.

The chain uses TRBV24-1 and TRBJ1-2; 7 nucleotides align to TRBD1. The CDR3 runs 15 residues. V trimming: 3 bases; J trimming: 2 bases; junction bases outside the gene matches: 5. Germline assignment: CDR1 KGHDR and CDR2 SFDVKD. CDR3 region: CATSDGTVENYGYTF. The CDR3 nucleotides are TGTGCCACCAGTGATGGGACAGTAGAAAACTATGGCTACACCTTC.

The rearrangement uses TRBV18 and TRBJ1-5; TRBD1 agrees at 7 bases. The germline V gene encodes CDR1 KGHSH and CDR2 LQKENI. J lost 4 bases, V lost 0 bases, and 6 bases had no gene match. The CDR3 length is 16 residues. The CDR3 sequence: CASSPPEGAWNQPQHF. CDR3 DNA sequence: TGTGCCAGCTCACCACCGGAGGGGGCTTGGAATCAGCCCCAGCATTTT.

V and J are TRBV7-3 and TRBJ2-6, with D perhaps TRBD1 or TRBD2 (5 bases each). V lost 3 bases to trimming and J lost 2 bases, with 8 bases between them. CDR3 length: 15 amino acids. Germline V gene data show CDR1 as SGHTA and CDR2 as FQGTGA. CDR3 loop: CASSFRGAGANVLTF. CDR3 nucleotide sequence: TGTGCCAGCAGCTTTCGGGGCGCTGGGGCCAACGTCCTGACTTTC.

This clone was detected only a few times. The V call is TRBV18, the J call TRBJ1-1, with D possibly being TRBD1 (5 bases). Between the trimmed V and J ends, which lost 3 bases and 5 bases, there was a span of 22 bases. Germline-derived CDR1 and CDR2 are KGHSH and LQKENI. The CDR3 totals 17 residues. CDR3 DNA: TGTGCCAGCTCACCTCTTCAGTCCTTGGTGGGGGGAACTGAAGCTTTCTTT. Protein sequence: CASSPLQSLVGGTEAFF.

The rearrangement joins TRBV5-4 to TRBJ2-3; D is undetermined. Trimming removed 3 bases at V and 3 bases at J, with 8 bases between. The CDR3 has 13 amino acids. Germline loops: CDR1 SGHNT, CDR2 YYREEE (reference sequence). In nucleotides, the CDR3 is TGTGCCAGCAGCTCCGGCCAGACAGATACGCAGTATTTT. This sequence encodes CASSSGQTDTQYF.

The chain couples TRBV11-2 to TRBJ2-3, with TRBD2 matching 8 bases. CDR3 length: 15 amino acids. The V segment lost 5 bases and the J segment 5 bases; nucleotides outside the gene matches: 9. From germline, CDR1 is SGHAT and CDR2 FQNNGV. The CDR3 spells CASSRSGGAGDTQYF. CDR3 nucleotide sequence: TGTGCCAGCAGCCGTTCCGGGGGGGCAGGAGATACGCAGTATTTT.

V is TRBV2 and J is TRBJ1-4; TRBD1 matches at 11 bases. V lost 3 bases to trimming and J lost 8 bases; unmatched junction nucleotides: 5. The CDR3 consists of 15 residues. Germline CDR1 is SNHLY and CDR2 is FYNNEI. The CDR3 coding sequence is TGTGCCAGCAGTGATCCTGGACAGGGGGCAGAAAAACTGTTTTTT. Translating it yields CASSDPGQGAEKLFF.

CDR3 loop: CASSTGVSNQPQHF. CDR3 sequence (DNA): TGTGCCAGCTCAACAGGGGTTAGCAATCAGCCCCAGCATTTT. This sequence joins TRBV18 and TRBJ1-5, with 7 bases aligning to TRBD1. V dropped 5 bases and J dropped 0; count of bases not matched to a gene: 1. This CDR3 spans 14 amino acids. Germline V CDR1 and CDR2: KGHSH, LQKENI.

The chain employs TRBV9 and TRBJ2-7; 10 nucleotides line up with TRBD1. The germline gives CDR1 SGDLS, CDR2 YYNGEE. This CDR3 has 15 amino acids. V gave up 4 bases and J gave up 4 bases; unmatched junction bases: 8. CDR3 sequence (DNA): TGTGCCAGCAGCCGGACGGGACAGGGGTTATACGAGCAGTACTTC. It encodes CASSRTGQGLYEQYF.

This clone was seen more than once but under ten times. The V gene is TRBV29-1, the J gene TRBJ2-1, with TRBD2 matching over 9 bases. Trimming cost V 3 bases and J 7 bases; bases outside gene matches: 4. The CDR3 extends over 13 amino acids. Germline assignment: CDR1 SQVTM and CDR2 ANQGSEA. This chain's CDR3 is CSVDAGGPNEQFF. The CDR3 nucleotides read TGCAGCGTTGACGCGGGGGGGCCTAATGAGCAGTTCTTC.

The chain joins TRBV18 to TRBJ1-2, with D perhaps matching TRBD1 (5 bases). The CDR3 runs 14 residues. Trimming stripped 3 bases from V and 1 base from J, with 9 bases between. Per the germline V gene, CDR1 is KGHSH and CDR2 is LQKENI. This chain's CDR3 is CASSPIDSNYGYTF. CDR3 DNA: TGTGCCAGCTCACCTATTGACAGTAACTATGGCTACACCTTC. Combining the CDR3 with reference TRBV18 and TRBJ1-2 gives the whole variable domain NAGVMQNPRHLVRRRGQEARLRCSPMKGHSHVYWYRQLPEEGLKFMVYLQKENIIDESGMPKERFSAEFPKEGPSILRIQQVVRGDSAAYFCASSPIDSNYGYTFGSGTRLTVV.

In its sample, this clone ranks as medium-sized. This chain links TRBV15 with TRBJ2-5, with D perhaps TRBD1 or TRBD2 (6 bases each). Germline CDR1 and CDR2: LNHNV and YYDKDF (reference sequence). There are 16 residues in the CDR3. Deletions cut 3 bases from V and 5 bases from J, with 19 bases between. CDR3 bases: TGTGCCACCAGCAGCGATGCCGGGGGCCTGGCGGAGACCCAGTACTTC. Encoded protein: CATSSDAGGLAETQYF.